Presented here are 12 T cell receptor beta chains from one specimen sequenced in a study of CD8+CD57+ T cells in acquired aplastic anemia. Profiling of TCR beta VDJ combinations and CDR3 sequences used genomic DNA as template. One entry per CDR3 protein, called by TCRdb with MiXCR from the reads. The sample has 75,000 to 80,000 distinct CDR3 sequences, around 70% seen once. The sequenced patients had an expansion of CD8+CD57+ cells seen by flow cytometry. Sample: sorted CD4+, CD8+, or CD8+CD57+ T cells (not recorded which) from PBMCs. Source of these receptors: a human donor with aplastic anemia.

The V call is TRBV25-1, the J call TRBJ2-3; 12 bases fit TRBD2. Trimming took 1 base from V and 5 from J; bases not matched to a gene: 4. Germline V gene sequence: CDR1 MGHDK, CDR2 SYGVNS. This CDR3 comprises 16 residues. The CDR3 nucleotides read TGTGCCAGCAGTGAATCTAGCGGGAGGGCCGTAGATACGCAGTATTTT. Translated, it gives CASSESSGRAVDTQYF.

This clonotype was recorded once. The J gene is TRBJ2-7, the V gene TRBV20-1; possibly TRBD1 or TRBD2 for D (5 bases each). The length of the CDR3 is 13 residues. The V end was cut by 2 bases, the J end by 3 bases, with 11 bases between. CDR1 is DFQATT and CDR2 is SNEGSKA in the germline V gene (reference sequence). DNA of the CDR3: TGCAGTGCTAGACCGGGGCTGAGCTACGAGCAGTACTTC. As protein: CSARPGLSYEQYF.

CDR3 nucleotide sequence: TGTGCTAGAGATCTCGGGTCTAGCGGGAGCTACGAGCAGTACTTC. As protein: CARDLGSSGSYEQYF. The chain carries TRBV16 and TRBJ2-7; TRBD2 aligns across 10 bases. This CDR3 has 15 amino acids. Germline CDR1 is KGHSY and CDR2 is FQNENV.

This clonotype was counted between two and nine times. The chain is built from TRBV2 and TRBJ2-5; 12 positions agree with TRBD2. This CDR3 comprises 15 residues. Germline values: CDR1 SNHLY, CDR2 FYNNEI. V lost 8 bases to trimming and J lost 2 bases; unmatched junction nucleotides: 6. CDR3 bases: TGTGCCAGCGTGACTAGCGGGAGACCTCAAGAGACCCAGTACTTC. This sequence encodes CASVTSGRPQETQYF.

As concerns this clonotype: The junction departs from germline at one end; a sequencing error may be responsible. The V and J genes are TRBV2 and TRBJ2-1; a weak D match, TRBD2 (5 bases). The CDR3 length is 15 residues. Looked up from germline, CDR1 is SNHLY and CDR2 is FYNNEI. In nucleotides, the CDR3 is TGTGCCAGCAGTACGGCGGACTCGAGCTACAGTGAGCAGTTCTTC. Its translation is CASSTADSSYSEQFF.

This sequence joins TRBV29-1 and TRBJ1-2; D is uncertain. This CDR3 has 13 amino acids. The V end lost 1 base, the J end lost 3 bases, and 9 bases lay between the germline ends. The germline CDR1 and CDR2 sequences are SQVTM and ANQGSEA. For the CDR3, the DNA is TGCAGCGTTGAAGGCCCGGACCACTATGGCTACACCTTC. Its protein product is CSVEGPDHYGYTF.

This clonotype was detected only once. The chain carries TRBV9 and TRBJ2-1; D not certain. V was trimmed by 2 bases and J by 2 bases, leaving 14 bases between them. Germline assignment: CDR1 SGDLS and CDR2 YYNGEE. The CDR3 is 16 amino acids. Here the CDR3 reads CASSVKNGLAYNEQFF. As DNA, the CDR3 is TGTGCCAGCAGCGTCAAGAACGGGCTTGCCTACAATGAGCAGTTCTTC.

V usage is TRBV24-1 and J usage is TRBJ1-2; tentative D call: TRBD1 (5 bases). This CDR3 has 14 residues. V lost 9 bases and J lost 0, with 13 bases in between. CDR1 KGHDR and CDR2 SFDVKD come from the germline V gene. In nucleotides, the CDR3 is TGTGCCACCCAGACCAGGGATGCTAACTATGGCTACACCTTC. Amino acids: CATQTRDANYGYTF.

This clonotype appeared a single time. The chain uses TRBV29-1 and TRBJ2-7; unclear D gene. Between the trimmed V and J ends, which lost 4 bases and 3 bases, there was a span of 10 bases. Germline V gene data show CDR1 as SQVTM and CDR2 as ANQGSEA. CDR3 length: 12 amino acids. This CDR3 reads CSVATVYYEQYF. For the CDR3, the DNA is TGCAGCGTTGCCACCGTTTACTACGAGCAGTACTTC.

The chain combines TRBV10-3 with TRBJ1-3; D not resolved. Germline assignment: CDR1 ENHRY and CDR2 SYGVKD. The CDR3 has 15 residues. With 0 bases removed from V and 0 bases from J, the gap between germline ends came to 6 bases. CDR3 bases: TGTGCCATCAGTGAGTCTGCGGGCTCTGGAAACACCATATATTTT. It codes for CAISESAGSGNTIYF.

V and J are TRBV10-3 and TRBJ2-7, with 9 bases identical to TRBD2. With the DNA end fitting TRBJ2-5 better, the J assignment may be wrong. The CDR3 covers 13 residues. Germline lookup yields CDR1 ENHRY and CDR2 SYGVKD. The CDR3 DNA reads TGTGCCGTCGGGACTAGCTCGTTTGAGACCCAGTACTTC. It encodes CAVGTSSFETQYF.

This clonotype was counted between two and nine times. The CDR3 DNA reads TGCAGCGTGATGGGAGGACACCCAAAGAACACTGAAGCTTTCTTT. Amino acid sequence: CSVMGGHPKNTEAFF. J is TRBJ1-1 and V is TRBV29-1, with a weak D call TRBD1 (5 bases). CDR1 is SQVTM, CDR2 ANQGSEA, per germline. With 6 bases removed from V and 1 base from J, the gap between germline ends came to 18 bases. The CDR3 contains 15 residues.